The next 5 T cell receptor beta chains were all read from a single sample in a study of spatial heterogeneity in lung cancer. These receptors' targets are unknown. Whole-study results and caveats: The number of expanded tumor alpha and beta chains correlated with mutation number.

The sample's time point: sample taken at primary tumor resection. Each CDR3 protein gets one entry after TCRdb re-called the 5' RACE reads with MiXCR. The sample yields about 27,000 distinct CDR3 sequences, about 7% seen once. The material was lung tumor tissue, obtained at surgery. The receptors shown here come from a male donor with early-stage non-small cell lung cancer.

V usage is TRBV9 and J usage is TRBJ1-2; D is undetermined. The CDR3 is 14 amino acids. Germline CDR1 reads SGDLS; CDR2 reads YYNGEE. V dropped 0 bases and J dropped 1 base, with 7 bases sitting between them. CDR3 amino acids: CASSVVGFNYGYTF. The CDR3 DNA is TGTGCCAGCAGCGTAGTGGGGTTTAACTATGGCTACACCTTC.

The rearrangement uses TRBV28 and TRBJ2-7; maybe TRBD2 (6 bases). CDR1 and CDR2 from the germline V gene are MDHEN and SYDVKM. With 1 base removed from V and 3 bases from J, the gap between germline ends came to 13 bases. The CDR3 runs to 15 residues. The CDR3 nucleotides read TGTGCCAGCAGTTTATTAGCGGATCCTCTCTACGAGCAGTACTTC. Its translation is CASSLLADPLYEQYF.

This clonotype has only a few counts. This chain joins TRBV3-1 and TRBJ2-2; no firm D call. V was shortened by 1 base and J by 3 bases, with 3 bases between the two germline ends. Germline CDR1 reads LGHDT; CDR2 reads YNNKEL (reference sequence). This CDR3 comprises 13 residues. CDR3 bases: TGTGCCAGCAGCCAAGTTGACACCGGGGAGCTGTTTTTT. It encodes CASSQVDTGELFF.

This clonotype was detected many times. The chain is built from TRBV20-1 and TRBJ1-2, with D possibly TRBD1 on 5 matching bases. The V gene's germline CDR1 is DFQATT and CDR2 SNEGSKA (reference sequence). With 3 bases removed from V and 2 bases from J, the gap between germline ends came to 16 bases. The CDR3 covers 15 residues. The CDR3 DNA sequence: TGCAGTGCTAGCACCCCAGGGTTTTCGAACTATGGCTACACCTTC. This sequence encodes CSASTPGFSNYGYTF.

This clonotype was seen many times. The rearrangement joins TRBV10-3 to TRBJ2-1; 13 nucleotides line up with TRBD2. CDR1 and CDR2 (germline): ENHRY, SYGVKD. The junction had 3 bases not matched to a gene; V was cut back by 4 bases and J by 6 bases. This CDR3 region has 15 residues. CDR3 sequence reads: CAISGGLAGLNEQFF. In DNA form, the CDR3 reads TGTGCCATCAGTGGGGGACTAGCGGGGCTCAATGAGCAGTTCTTC.